These 2 T cell receptor beta chains were all obtained from the same sample, sequenced in a study of T cells after yellow fever vaccination. Via MiXCR, TCRdb re-called the 5' RACE reads, giving one row per CDR3 protein. The sample lists hundreds of thousands of distinct CDR3 sequences; less than 4.5% were seen once. The source material was PBMCs, sampled on the day of the yellow fever booster vaccination. The source of these receptors is a man younger than 35 who received the YFV17D yellow fever vaccine.

V is TRBV4-1 and J is TRBJ1-2; tentatively, D is TRBD1 (6 bases). V was shortened by 4 bases and J by 6 bases, with 15 bases between the two germline ends. CDR1 MGHRA and CDR2 YSYEKL come from the germline V gene. The CDR3 has 14 amino acids. As DNA, the CDR3 is TGCGCCAGCAGCCTCTTAGGGGGAGGGGATGGCTACACCTTC. It codes for CASSLLGGGDGYTF.

This clonotype was picked up many times. The V and J genes are TRBV29-1 and TRBJ1-2; D remains unclear. Trimming took off 1 base at V and 2 bases at J, with 8 bases between the two ends. This CDR3 comprises 13 residues. The germline CDR1 and CDR2 sequences are SQVTM and ANQGSEA. The CDR3 reads CSVEGRANYGYTF. The CDR3 DNA reads TGCAGCGTTGAAGGTCGGGCAAACTATGGCTACACCTTC.